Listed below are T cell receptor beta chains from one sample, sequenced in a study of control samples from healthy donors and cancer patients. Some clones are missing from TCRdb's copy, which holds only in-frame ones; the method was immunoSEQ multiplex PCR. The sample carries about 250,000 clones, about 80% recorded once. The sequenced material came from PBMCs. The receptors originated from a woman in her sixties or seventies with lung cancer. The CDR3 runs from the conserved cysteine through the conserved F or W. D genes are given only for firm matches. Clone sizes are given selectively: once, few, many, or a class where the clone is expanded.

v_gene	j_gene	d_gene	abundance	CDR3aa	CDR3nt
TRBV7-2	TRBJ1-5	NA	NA	CASSLQGGQPQHF	TGTGCCAGCAGCTTACAGGGAGGACAGCCCCAGCATTTT
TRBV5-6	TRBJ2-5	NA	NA	CASSDRTILQETQYF	TGTGCCAGCAGCGACCGGACCATCCTGCAAGAGACCCAGTACTTC
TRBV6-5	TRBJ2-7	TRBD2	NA	CASSAGLAGVYEQYF	TGTGCCAGCAGCGCCGGACTAGCGGGAGTATACGAGCAGTACTTC
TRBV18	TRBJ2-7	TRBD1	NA	CASSPGTGGPYEQYF	TGTGCCAGCTCACCCGGGACAGGGGGCCCCTACGAGCAGTACTTC
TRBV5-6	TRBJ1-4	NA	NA	CASSPWTEEKLFF	TGTGCCAGCAGCCCCTGGACGGAGGAAAAACTGTTTTTT
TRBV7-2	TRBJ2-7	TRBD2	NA	CASSLAPSGINSYEQYF	TGTGCCAGCAGCTTAGCGCCTAGCGGGATAAACTCCTACGAGCAGTACTTC
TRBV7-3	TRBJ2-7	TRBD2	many	CAASGDSSYEQYF	TGTGCCGCAAGCGGGGATAGCTCCTACGAGCAGTACTTC
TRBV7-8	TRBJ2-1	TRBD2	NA	CASSPAPSSGAYNEQFF	TGTGCCAGCAGCCCCGCCCCATCTAGCGGAGCCTACAATGAGCAGTTCTTC
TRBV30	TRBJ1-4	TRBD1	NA	CAWSVKKGDRRNEKLFF	TGTGCCTGGAGTGTAAAAAAGGGGGACAGGAGAAATGAAAAACTGTTTTTT
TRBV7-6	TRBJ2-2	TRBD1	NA	CASSIQQGAGGELFF	TGTGCCAGCAGCATACAACAGGGGGCGGGCGGGGAGCTGTTTTTT
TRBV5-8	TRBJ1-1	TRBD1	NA	CASSSHGTDTEAFF	TGTGCCAGCAGCTCCCATGGGACAGACACTGAAGCTTTCTTT
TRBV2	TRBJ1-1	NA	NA	CASSGDSAEAFF	TGTGCCAGCAGTGGAGACAGTGCCGAAGCTTTCTTT
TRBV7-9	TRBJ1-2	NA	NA	CASSSAVANYGYTF	TGTGCCAGCAGCTCCGCGGTCGCTAACTATGGCTACACCTTC
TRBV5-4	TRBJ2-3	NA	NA	CASSADSTDTQYF	TGTGCCAGCAGCGCAGATTCCACAGATACGCAGTATTTT
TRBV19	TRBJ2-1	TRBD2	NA	CASSSRILAGGAYNGNEQFF	TGTGCCAGTAGTTCCCGAATACTAGCGGGAGGGGCCTACAATGGAAATGAGCAGTTCTTC
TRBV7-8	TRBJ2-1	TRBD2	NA	CASSSLAGESSTGEQFF	TGTGCCAGCAGCTCGCTAGCGGGAGAATCCTCTACAGGTGAGCAGTTCTTC
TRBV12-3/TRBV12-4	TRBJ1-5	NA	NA	CASSLALGGPQHF	TGTGCCAGCAGTTTAGCGCTGGGGGGGCCCCAGCATTTT
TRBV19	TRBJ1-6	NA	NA	CASRSLDRDSPLHF	TGTGCCAGTAGATCATTGGACAGAGACTCACCCCTCCACTTT
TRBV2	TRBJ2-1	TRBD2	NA	CASSDLTSGRRSYNEQFF	TGTGCCAGCAGTGACCTTACTAGCGGGAGAAGGTCCTACAATGAGCAGTTCTTC
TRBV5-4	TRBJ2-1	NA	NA	CASSLAGVWGQFF	TGTGCCAGCAGCTTGGCGGGAGTATGGGGGCAGTTCTTC
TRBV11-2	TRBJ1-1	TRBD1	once	CASSLGTGLNTEAFF	TGTGCCAGCAGCTTAGGGACAGGGCTGAACACTGAAGCTTTCTTT
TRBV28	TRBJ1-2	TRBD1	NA	CASSLGQVRNYGYTF	TGTGCCAGCAGTCTGGGACAGGTCCGTAACTATGGCTACACCTTC
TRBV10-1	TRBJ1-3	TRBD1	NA	CASSGTGFAGNTIYF	TGCGCCAGCAGTGGGACAGGGTTCGCTGGAAACACCATATATTTT
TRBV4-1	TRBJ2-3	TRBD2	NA	CASSPFAGGGTDTQYF	TGCGCCAGCAGCCCCTTTGCGGGGGGCGGGACAGATACGCAGTATTTT
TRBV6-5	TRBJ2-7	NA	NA	CASSYSRGGSYEQYF	TGTGCCAGCAGTTACTCGAGGGGTGGCTCCTACGAGCAGTACTTC
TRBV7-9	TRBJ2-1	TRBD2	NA	CASSLVGTIEQFF	TGTGCCAGCAGCTTAGTTGGGACTATCGAGCAGTTCTTC
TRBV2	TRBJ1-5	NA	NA	CASIGQGNNQPQHF	TGTGCCAGCATCGGCCAGGGAAACAATCAGCCCCAGCATTTT
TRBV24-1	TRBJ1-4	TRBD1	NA	CATSPGTGGSEKLFF	TGTGCCACCAGCCCCGGGACAGGGGGGAGTGAAAAACTGTTTTTT
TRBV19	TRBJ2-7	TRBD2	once	CASSIASGRAYEQYF	TGTGCCAGTAGTATAGCTAGCGGGAGAGCTTACGAGCAGTACTTC